This T cell receptor beta chain came from a study of blood T cell repertoires in COVID-19. Overall study: Samples of COVID-19 (acute and convalescent) were obtained from the United States, Italy and Spain.

The method was immunoSEQ multiplex PCR; TCRdb's version includes in-frame clones alone and lacks a portion of them. The sample records 96,000 or so clones, approximately 91% being singletons. The CDR3 loop spans 16 amino acids. CDR1 is SGHAT, CDR2 FQDESV, per germline (reference sequence). V lost 4 bases, J lost 5 bases, and 6 bases stayed unmatched. The clonotype was recovered from a man between 60 and 75 years old with acute or convalescent COVID-19. Material: peripheral blood. The chain uses TRBV11-1 and TRBJ2-2; TRBD1 aligns across 11 bases. CDR3 coding DNA: TGTGCCAGCAGCTCGACCGGGACAGGGGGAACCGGGGAGCTGTTTTTT. This codes for CASSSTGTGGTGELFF. Full variable domain (missing parts from reference TRBV11-1 and TRBJ2-2): EAEVAQSPRYKITEKSQAVAFWCDPISGHATLYWYRQILGQGPELLVQFQDESVVDDSQLPKDRFSAERLKGVDSTLKIQPAELGDSAMYLCASSSTGTGGTGELFFGEGSRLTVL.